This TCR beta chain was captured in a study of Tregs in tolerant kidney transplant recipients. Unstimulated regulatory T cells (CD4+CD25+CD127-), CD4+CD25- non-regulatory cells, CD4 and CD8 cells were FACS-sorted from thawed PBMCs. Only in-frame clones appear in the TCRdb table, and some are missing; sequencing was by immunoSEQ multiplex PCR. The sample has under 300,000 clones, approximately 84% seen once; the top ten hold roughly 0.67%. This CDR3 is built from 15 residues. The V gene's germline CDR1 is MNHEY and CDR2 SMNVEV (reference sequence). Losses at the gene ends were 5 bases for V and 7 bases for J; bases not matched to a gene: 9. With regard to this clone: The antigen is not known.

Points from the study as a whole: Biological reproducibility was not directly addressed in this study. The most relevant donor-specific Treg TCRbeta repertoire apparently came from expansion with activated donor B cells. The small number of patients limits these findings pending further validation.

The source material was CD4+ T cells from blood. This receptor was identified in a human donor in good health. The gene calls are TRBV27 and TRBJ2-3; TRBD2 matches at 10 bases. CDR3 in amino acids: CASSAPASGRNTQYF. The DNA for the CDR3 is TGTGCCAGCAGTGCCCCGGCTAGCGGGAGAAATACGCAGTATTTT.